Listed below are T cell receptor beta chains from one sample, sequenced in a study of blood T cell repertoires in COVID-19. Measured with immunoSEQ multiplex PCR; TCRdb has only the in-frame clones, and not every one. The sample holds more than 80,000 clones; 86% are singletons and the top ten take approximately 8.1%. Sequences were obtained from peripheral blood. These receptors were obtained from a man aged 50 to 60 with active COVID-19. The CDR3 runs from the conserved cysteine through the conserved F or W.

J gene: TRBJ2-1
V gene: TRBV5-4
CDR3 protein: CASSPGLAGGAIYNEQFF

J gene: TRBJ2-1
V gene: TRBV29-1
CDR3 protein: CSVEGGTPYNEQFF

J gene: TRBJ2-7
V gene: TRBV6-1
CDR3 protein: CASSEAPGGASYEQYF

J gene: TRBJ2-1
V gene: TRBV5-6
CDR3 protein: CASTRGTGYNEQFF

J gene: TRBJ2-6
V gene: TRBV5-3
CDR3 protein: CARSLGQGVTLEANVLTF

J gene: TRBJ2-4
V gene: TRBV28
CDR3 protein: CASSLLGQGQNIQYF

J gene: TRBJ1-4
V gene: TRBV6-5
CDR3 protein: CASRPGVSYEELFF

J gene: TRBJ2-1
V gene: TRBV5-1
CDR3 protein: CASSLRTGLNEQFF

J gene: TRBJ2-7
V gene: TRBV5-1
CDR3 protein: CASSLDTTGVIYEQYF

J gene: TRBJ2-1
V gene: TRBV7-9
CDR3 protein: CASSPSGGPSGTRFF

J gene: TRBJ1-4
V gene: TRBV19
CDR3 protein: CAASSPVNGDSTKLFF

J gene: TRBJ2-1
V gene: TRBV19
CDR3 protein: CASSILGGTSYNEQFF

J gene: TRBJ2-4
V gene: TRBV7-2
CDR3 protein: CASSSPLVGKNIQYF

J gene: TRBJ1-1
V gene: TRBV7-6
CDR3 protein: CASSLDSQGRTEAFF

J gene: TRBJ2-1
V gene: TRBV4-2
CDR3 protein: CASSPRVGYDEQFF

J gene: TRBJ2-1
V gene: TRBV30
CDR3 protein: CAWKGSANEQFF

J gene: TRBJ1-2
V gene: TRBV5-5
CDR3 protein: CASSSIGTGSRGYTF

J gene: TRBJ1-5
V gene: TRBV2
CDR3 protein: CASSVQSNQPQHF

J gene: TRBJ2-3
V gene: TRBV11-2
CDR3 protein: CASSKATRSTQYF

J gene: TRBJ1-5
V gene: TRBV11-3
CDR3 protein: CASSAHSGLLFNPPQHF

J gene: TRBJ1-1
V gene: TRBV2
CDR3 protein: CASRLIGQLNTEAFF

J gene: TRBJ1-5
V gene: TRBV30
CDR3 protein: CAWSRGRNNQPQHF

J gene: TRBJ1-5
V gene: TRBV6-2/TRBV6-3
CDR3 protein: CASSPRTDFGWNQPQHF

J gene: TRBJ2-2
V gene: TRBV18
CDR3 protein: CASSPRTGVVAGELFF

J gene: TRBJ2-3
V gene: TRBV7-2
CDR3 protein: CASSWTSGRSADTQYF

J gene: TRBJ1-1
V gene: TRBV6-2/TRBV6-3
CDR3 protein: CASSYYRDRVNTEAFF

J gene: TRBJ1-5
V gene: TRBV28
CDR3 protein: CASSADRAQPQHF

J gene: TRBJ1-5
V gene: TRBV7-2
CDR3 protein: CASSLGGQGHQPQHF

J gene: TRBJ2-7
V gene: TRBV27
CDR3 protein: CASSPHRAFTTYEQYF

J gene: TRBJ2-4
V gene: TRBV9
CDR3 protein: CASSVNPAVGLPKNIQYF

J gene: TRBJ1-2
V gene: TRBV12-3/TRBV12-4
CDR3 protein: CASSFNRNYGYTF